A selection of T cell receptor beta chains follows, all from one sample in a study. TCRdb ran MiXCR on the 5' RACE reads and lists one entry per CDR3 protein. The profile shows approximately 200 distinct CDR3 sequences, about 34% of them singletons. The sequenced sample consisted of total memory T cells from blood PBMCs. These receptors came from a male donor with HIV. CDR3s include the opening cysteine and the closing phenylalanine or tryptophan. A D gene is named only where the DNA matches it firmly. The listing skips clone size in some rows; elsewhere it reads once, few, many or a size class.

cdr3_length: 15
clone_size: few
d_call: TRBD2
v_call: TRBV5-1
j_call: TRBJ2-5
cdr3_aa: CASSFGLAGQETQYF
cdr3_nt: TGCGCCAGCAGCTTCGGACTAGCGGGCCAAGAGACCCAGTACTTC

cdr3_length: 14
clone_size: NA
d_call: NA
v_call: TRBV5-1
j_call: TRBJ1-4
cdr3_aa: CASSTGAHKGKLFF
cdr3_nt: TGCGCCAGCAGTACCGGGGCCCACAAGGGAAAACTGTTTTTT

cdr3_length: 15
clone_size: NA
d_call: NA
v_call: TRBV5-6
j_call: TRBJ2-7
cdr3_aa: CASSLYQGQAYEQYF
cdr3_nt: TGTGCCAGCAGCTTGTACCAGGGTCAGGCCTACGAGCAGTACTTC

cdr3_length: 16
clone_size: NA
d_call: TRBD1
v_call: TRBV2
j_call: TRBJ1-5
cdr3_aa: CASSPQGGRSNQPQHF
cdr3_nt: TGTGCCAGCAGTCCACAGGGGGGCCGCAGCAATCAGCCCCAGCATTTT

cdr3_length: 15
clone_size: NA
d_call: NA
v_call: TRBV7-3
j_call: TRBJ2-2
cdr3_aa: CASSLNGPDTGELFF
cdr3_nt: TGTGCCAGCAGCTTAAACGGACCTGACACCGGGGAGCTGTTTTTT

cdr3_length: 15
clone_size: NA
d_call: NA
v_call: TRBV5-5
j_call: TRBJ1-1
cdr3_aa: CASSLGVSRATEAFF
cdr3_nt: TGTGCCAGCAGCTTGGGAGTATCCCGTGCCACTGAAGCTTTCTTT

cdr3_length: 14
clone_size: few
d_call: TRBD1
v_call: TRBV19
j_call: TRBJ2-5
cdr3_aa: CASSVTGGVETQYF
cdr3_nt: TGTGCCAGTAGTGTTACAGGGGGCGTCGAGACCCAGTACTTC

cdr3_length: 15
clone_size: NA
d_call: NA
v_call: TRBV5-6
j_call: TRBJ2-1
cdr3_aa: CASSPQGGRSSSQFF
cdr3_nt: TGTGCCAGCAGCCCCCAGGGGGGCAGGTCAAGCTCGCAGTTCTTC

cdr3_length: 15
clone_size: NA
d_call: NA
v_call: TRBV11-2
j_call: TRBJ2-5
cdr3_aa: CASRPGSRGVETQYF
cdr3_nt: TGTGCCAGCAGACCGGGCTCCCGCGGGGTAGAGACCCAGTACTTC

cdr3_length: 13
clone_size: NA
d_call: NA
v_call: TRBV11-3
j_call: TRBJ2-7
cdr3_aa: CASSTEGDYEQYF
cdr3_nt: TGTGCCAGCAGCACCGAGGGGGACTACGAGCAGTACTTC

cdr3_length: 14
clone_size: NA
d_call: TRBD1
v_call: TRBV29-1
j_call: TRBJ1-2
cdr3_aa: CSVVRQGDSDGYTF
cdr3_nt: TGCAGCGTTGTAAGACAGGGTGATTCTGATGGCTACACCTTC

cdr3_length: 14
clone_size: NA
d_call: NA
v_call: TRBV15
j_call: TRBJ1-1
cdr3_aa: CATSWVRTNTEAFF
cdr3_nt: TGTGCCACCAGCTGGGTACGGACGAACACTGAAGCTTTCTTT

cdr3_length: 15
clone_size: few
d_call: NA
v_call: TRBV10-3
j_call: TRBJ1-4
cdr3_aa: CATKDGERPGGKLFF
cdr3_nt: TGTGCCACCAAAGACGGGGAGAGACCGGGGGGAAAACTGTTTTTT

cdr3_length: 16
clone_size: hyperexpanded
d_call: NA
v_call: TRBV7-7
j_call: TRBJ1-4
cdr3_aa: CASSSPKDRDTEKLFF
cdr3_nt: TGTGCTAGCAGCTCGCCGAAGGACCGGGACACTGAAAAACTGTTTTTT

cdr3_length: 14
clone_size: NA
d_call: NA
v_call: TRBV6-1
j_call: TRBJ1-6
cdr3_aa: CASSAWDGNSPLYF
cdr3_nt: TGTGCCAGCAGTGCCTGGGACGGGAATTCACCCCTCTACTTT

cdr3_length: 15
clone_size: hyperexpanded
d_call: NA
v_call: TRBV23-1
j_call: TRBJ1-3
cdr3_aa: CASSPTGFCQNTIYF
cdr3_nt: TGCGCCAGCAGTCCGACAGGTTTTTGTCAAAACACCATATATTTT